The 7 T cell receptor beta chains listed next were all sequenced from one sample in a study of blood T cell repertoires in COVID-19. The data were produced by immunoSEQ multiplex PCR, yet TCRdb's version contains in-frame clones alone and is incomplete. The sample has 140,000 to 150,000 clones, over 85% seen once. Sequenced sample: peripheral blood. These receptors were obtained from a human donor in a cohort sampled during active COVID-19.

V gene TRBV27 combines with J gene TRBJ2-7; 7 bases match TRBD2. V trimming: 6 bases; J trimming: 1 base; junction bases outside the gene matches: 3. This CDR3 spans 13 amino acids. Germline V gene lookup returns CDR1 MNHEY and CDR2 SMNVEV (reference sequence). CDR3 DNA: TGTGCCAGCAGCTCGGGACTATCCTACGAGCAGTACTTC. Protein product: CASSSGLSYEQYF.

The rearrangement uses TRBV29-1 and TRBJ1-3; no clear D gene. CDR3 length: 14 residues. V lost 0 bases and J lost 0, with 6 bases in between. Germline V lookup: CDR1 SQVTM, CDR2 ANQGSEA. The CDR3 is CSVEDGTSGNTIYF. DNA of the CDR3: TGCAGCGTTGAAGATGGCACCTCTGGAAACACCATATATTTT.

The genes are TRBV4-2 and TRBJ2-2; D is possibly TRBD2 (6 bases). CDR1 and CDR2 (germline): LGHNA, YNFKEQ. V was shortened by 1 base and J by 6 bases, with 15 bases between the two germline ends. CDR3 size: 16 residues. The CDR3, as DNA: TGTGCCAGCAGCCAAGCAAACGGGGGTGATGCCGGGGAGCTGTTTTTT. Residues: CASSQANGGDAGELFF.

A few counts support this clone. The genes are TRBV5-4 and TRBJ1-1; TRBD1 matches at 7 bases. Germline assignment: CDR1 SGHNT and CDR2 YYREEE (reference sequence). The V gene end was trimmed by 4 bases and the J gene end by 1 base; junction bases not matched to a gene: 7. CDR3 length equals 15 residues. The CDR3, as DNA: TGTGCCAGCAGCGGATCACAGGGGCGGAACACTGAAGCTTTCTTT. Its protein is CASSGSQGRNTEAFF.

This clone is a singleton in its sample. The V call is TRBV4-3, the J call TRBJ1-3; D remains ambiguous. The CDR3 covers 17 residues. From germline, CDR1 is LGHNA and CDR2 YSLEER. Trimming shortened V by 3 bases and J by 0 bases, and 15 bases separated the two germline ends. Written as DNA, the CDR3 is TGCGCCAGCAGCCAGTTTTTTACTCGGAGCTCTGGAAACACCATATATTTT. Its protein product is CASSQFFTRSSGNTIYF.

V gene TRBV4-3 combines with J gene TRBJ2-2, with no clear D. Trimming stripped 0 bases from V and 6 bases from J, with 14 bases between. Germline CDR1 is LGHNA and CDR2 is YSLEER. There are 16 residues in the CDR3. The CDR3 coding sequence is TGCGCCAGCAGCCAAGAGGCCATAGGAGATTCCGGGGAGCTGTTTTTT. The encoded protein is CASSQEAIGDSGELFF.

CDR3 nucleotides: TGTGCTGGAGGTAGGGGGCCCGAGGAGACCCAGTACTTC. Its protein product is CAGGRGPEETQYF. The rearrangement joins TRBV19 to TRBJ2-5, with 7 bases lining up with TRBD1. This CDR3 region has 13 residues. Germline lookup yields CDR1 LNHDA and CDR2 SQIVND (reference sequence).